This T cell receptor (beta chain) was sequenced for a study of T cell responses to AZD1222 COVID-19 vaccine. Findings and limits, study-wide: Donor demographics were predominantly white British with a female majority; clonal diversity may be underestimated.

This CDR3 region has 14 residues. Looked up from germline, CDR1 is MNHEY and CDR2 is SVGAGI. The V gene end was trimmed by 6 bases and the J gene end by 2 bases; junction bases not matched to a gene: 4. Note on this clone: The antigen is not known.

Here immunoSEQ multiplex PCR was the method, and the copy in TCRdb shows in-frame clones only, minus some. The profile shows around 94,000 clones, around nine tenths of them singletons. The chain combines TRBV6-5 with TRBJ1-1; 9 bases align to TRBD1. The sample was peripheral blood, taken on day 0 of AZD1222 vaccination. The receptor's source is an adult in good health. The CDR3 DNA reads as TGTGCCAGCAGGATTACAGGGGGCAACACTGAAGCTTTCTTT. Residues: CASRITGGNTEAFF.